The present T cell receptor beta chain was sequenced within a study of blood T cell repertoires in COVID-19. In the study overall: Material from acute and convalescent COVID-19 was sourced from the United States, Italy and Spain. T cells, B-cell-depleted T cells, or PBMCs provided the cDNA or gDNA that served as material.

The CDR3 covers 17 residues. CDR1 and CDR2 (germline): LGHDT, YNNKEL (reference sequence). The germline V and J ends were trimmed by 0 bases and 3 bases, with 17 bases remaining between them. Authors' analysis steps: Estimates of nucleated cell counts were drawn from the amplification of reference gene primers. Assay used: immunoSEQ multiplex PCR; TCRdb lists only in-frame clones, some missing. That table supplies the V and J calls and clone size; D and trimming were determined from the DNA. The sample includes around 300,000 clones, 80% to 95% of them seen just once. Seattle participants joined during active infection and were tracked over time.

This clonotype was obtained from a young woman with COVID-19, enrolled during active disease. The material sequenced was peripheral blood. The rearrangement uses TRBV3-1 (or the pseudogene TRBV3-2) and TRBJ1-2; D call uncertain. The DNA of the CDR3 is TGTGCCAGCAGCCAAGATCTGGCCGGAAGCAGGTACTATGGCTACACCTTC. The encoded protein is CASSQDLAGSRYYGYTF.